One sample yielded the 26 T cell receptor beta chains listed below, sequenced in a study of cytomegalovirus exposure and HLA in healthy donors. 13 Jbeta primers and 60 Vbeta primers were used for the PCR. Sequencing used immunoSEQ multiplex PCR; TCRdb keeps in-frame clones, though not all of them. This sample has 150,000 to 200,000 clones; 87% occur once, and the top ten carry over 0.8%. Material for sequencing was PBMCs. The receptors here all came from a woman in her twenties or thirties in good health and CMV-seronegative.

A few counts support this clone. The gene calls are TRBV6-6 and TRBJ1-4, with 9 positions matching TRBD1. The CDR3 is 15 amino acids. Germline CDR1 MNHNY, CDR2 SVGAGI (reference sequence). V lost 4 bases and J lost 5; bases outside the gene matches: 5. DNA of the CDR3: TGTGCCAGCAGTTCAGGGACAGGGCGCAATGAAAAACTGTTTTTT. Its translation: CASSSGTGRNEKLFF.

The chain uses TRBV27 and TRBJ2-2, with a weak D call TRBD2 (7 bases). The V end was cut by 2 bases, the J end by 2 bases, with 12 bases between. The length of the CDR3 is 16 residues. CDR1 MNHEY and CDR2 SMNVEV come from the germline V gene (reference sequence). The CDR3 coding sequence is TGTGCCAGCAGTTTAATTGGGGGGGCCAACACCGGGGAGCTGTTTTTT. Its protein is CASSLIGGANTGELFF.

This clone was observed once. The DNA for the CDR3 is TGTGCCAGCAGTACCCTCGGACAGGCCGCCTACGAGCAGTACTTC. This translates into CASSTLGQAAYEQYF. V and J are TRBV27 and TRBJ2-7, with 7 bases that match TRBD1. V shed 5 bases, J shed 2 bases, and the junction held 9 bases outside the gene matches. Germline V gene sequence: CDR1 MNHEY, CDR2 SMNVEV (reference sequence). The CDR3 is 15 residues long.

This clone has a handful of counts. The genes are TRBV5-1 and TRBJ2-7; weak D call: TRBD1 (5 bases). V lost 1 base, J lost 5 bases, and 10 bases lay in between. Germline CDR1 is SGHRS and CDR2 is YFSETQ. The CDR3 runs to 13 residues. For the CDR3, the DNA is TGCGCCAGCAGCTTGATCAGGGCGGACGAGCAGTACTTC. Translated, it gives CASSLIRADEQYF.

The CDR3 sequence is CSDSGLAGGETQYF. CDR3 nucleotide sequence: TGCAGCGACTCGGGACTAGCGGGAGGGGAGACCCAGTACTTC. The gene calls are TRBV29-1 and TRBJ2-5; TRBD2 agrees at 16 bases. V was pared by 7 bases and J by 5 bases, with 4 bases of the junction left unmatched. This CDR3 comprises 14 residues. Germline CDR1 reads SQVTM; CDR2 reads ANQGSEA.

This clone was detected only a few times. This chain joins TRBV28 and TRBJ1-4; D is perhaps TRBD1 (5 bases). With 6 bases removed from V and 8 bases from J, the gap between germline ends came to 13 bases. The CDR3 has 13 amino acids. Germline V CDR1 and CDR2: MDHEN, SYDVKM. Here the CDR3 DNA reads TGTGCCAGCAGATCCGGGGGGGGAGAAAAACTGTTTTTT. Its protein product is CASRSGGGEKLFF.

This clone showed up just once. The chain combines TRBV18 with TRBJ2-2; TRBD2 is a possible D gene (5 bases). V gave up 0 bases and J gave up 7 bases, with 18 bases separating them. Looked up from germline, CDR1 is KGHSH and CDR2 is LQKENI. There are 17 residues in the CDR3. CDR3 nucleotide sequence: TGTGCCAGCTCACCACCGTCCAGCGGCATGGTCGGCGGGGAGCTGTTTTTT. Protein sequence: CASSPPSSGMVGGELFF. The full variable domain, its missing parts supplied by reference TRBV18 and TRBJ2-2, is NAGVMQNPRHLVRRRGQEARLRCSPMKGHSHVYWYRQLPEEGLKFMVYLQKENIIDESGMPKERFSAEFPKEGPSILRIQQVVRGDSAAYFCASSPPSSGMVGGELFFGEGSRLTVL.

This rearrangement joins TRBV14 to TRBJ2-2, with D hard to call. Trimming stripped 4 bases from V and 2 bases from J, with 11 bases between. There are 15 residues in the CDR3. Germline V CDR1 and CDR2: SGHDN, FVKESK. The CDR3 DNA reads as TGTGCCAGCAGCCGGGCCCAACCCAACACCGGGGAGCTGTTTTTT. Translating it yields CASSRAQPNTGELFF.

This clone was seen once. The chain has TRBV2 and TRBJ2-1, with D hard to call. This CDR3 is built from 13 residues. V lost 6 bases and J lost 5, with 11 bases in between. CDR1 is SNHLY and CDR2 is FYNNEI in the germline V gene. DNA of the CDR3: TGTGCCAGCAGCGTCGAGCTAGACAATGAGCAGTTCTTC. Translating gives CASSVELDNEQFF.

The chain joins TRBV6-1 to TRBJ2-7; D gene uncertain. Germline V CDR1 and CDR2: MNHNS, SASEGT. The CDR3 is 11 residues long. V was trimmed by 8 bases and J by 1 base, leaving 6 bases between them. The CDR3 region has the DNA TGTGCCAGCGAAGCGTCCTACGAGCAGTACTTC. Its translation is CASEASYEQYF.

The chain carries TRBV18 and TRBJ1-1; weak D call: TRBD1 (5 bases). Germline CDR1 reads KGHSH; CDR2 reads LQKENI. With 3 bases removed from V and 2 bases from J, the gap between germline ends came to 10 bases. The CDR3 is made up of 14 amino acids. The CDR3 region has the DNA TGTGCCAGCTCACCGGACATAATCAACACTGAAGCTTTCTTT. Its protein is CASSPDIINTEAFF.

V is TRBV2 and J is TRBJ2-7; the match to TRBD2 covers 7 bases. V lost 8 bases to trimming and J lost 4 bases; unmatched junction nucleotides: 5. The germline CDR1 and CDR2 sequences are SNHLY and FYNNEI. This CDR3 spans 12 amino acids. The CDR3 region is CASLGGEYEQYF. The CDR3 nucleotides read TGTGCCAGCCTTGGGGGGGAGTACGAGCAGTACTTC. The entire variable domain, with the rest obtained from reference TRBV2 and TRBJ2-7, is as follows: EPEVTQTPSHQVTQMGQEVILRCVPISNHLYFYWYRQILGQKVEFLVSFYNNEISEKSEIFDDQFSVERPDGSNFTLKIRSTKLEDSAMYFCASLGGEYEQYFGPGTRLTVT.

The gene calls are TRBV7-7 and TRBJ2-1; 14 positions match TRBD2. The CDR3 extends over 17 amino acids. Losses at the gene ends were 5 bases for V and 8 bases for J; bases not matched to a gene: 11. Germline V lookup: CDR1 SSHAT, CDR2 FNYEAQ (reference sequence). CDR3 coding DNA: TGTGCCAGCAGCCCGGGACTAGCGGGGGCCAGAAGGGATGAGCAGTTCTTC. It specifies CASSPGLAGARRDEQFF. The full variable domain, its missing parts supplied by reference TRBV7-7 and TRBJ2-1, is GAGVSQSPRYKVTKRGQDVTLRCDPISSHATLYWYQQALGQGPEFLTYFNYEAQPDKSGLPSDRFSAERPEGSISTLTIQRTEQRDSAMYRCASSPGLAGARRDEQFFGPGTRLTVL.

This clone was detected only once. The chain couples TRBV7-2 to TRBJ1-5, with a weak D call TRBD1 (6 bases). The V and J ends lost 5 bases and 16 bases respectively, with 18 bases between them. Germline lookup yields CDR1 SGHTA and CDR2 FQGNSA. The CDR3 runs to 12 residues. The CDR3 loop reads CASSPRQGSPHF. CDR3 nucleotides: TGTGCCAGCAGCCCCCGTCAGGGGTCGCCCCATTTT. Complete variable domain (other parts from reference TRBV7-2 and TRBJ1-5): GAGVSQSPSNKVTEKGKDVELRCDPISGHTALYWYRQSLGQGLEFLIYFQGNSAPDKSGLPSDRFSAERTGGSVSTLTIQRTQQEDSAVYLCASSPRQGSPHFGDGTRLSIL.

V gene TRBV7-2 combines with J gene TRBJ2-2, with TRBD1 matching over 8 bases. J gave up 6 bases and V 5 bases, and 8 bases lay outside the gene matches. Germline V gives CDR1 SGHTA, CDR2 FQGNSA. The CDR3 loop spans 15 amino acids. CDR3 in DNA: TGTGCCAGCAGCCTGGGACAGGTTTACTCCGGGGAGCTGTTTTTT. Translation: CASSLGQVYSGELFF. Supplemented by reference TRBV7-2 and TRBJ2-2, the full variable domain reads GAGVSQSPSNKVTEKGKDVELRCDPISGHTALYWYRQSLGQGLEFLIYFQGNSAPDKSGLPSDRFSAERTGGSVSTLTIQRTQQEDSAVYLCASSLGQVYSGELFFGEGSRLTVL.

The CDR3 sequence: CAISELGREVHEQYF. The CDR3 DNA is TGTGCCATCAGTGAGTTGGGCAGGGAGGTCCACGAGCAGTACTTC. This chain links TRBV10-3 with TRBJ2-7, with TRBD2 as a possible D gene (6 bases). The V gene lost 1 base and the J gene lost 5 bases, with 15 bases spanning the gap. Germline CDR1 reads ENHRY; CDR2 reads SYGVKD. The CDR3 contains 15 residues.

The sample holds a few counts of this clone. V usage is TRBV5-6 and J usage is TRBJ1-1; D gene uncertain. In germline, CDR1 is SGHDT, CDR2 YYEEEE. The CDR3 has 14 residues. Trimming shortened V by 4 bases and J by 8 bases, and 18 bases separated the two germline ends. The CDR3 DNA is TGTGCCAGCAGCCCCGCGGAATTTGAGAGAGAAGCTTTCTTT. Translated: CASSPAEFEREAFF.

The chain has TRBV19 and TRBJ2-6; TRBD2 matches 16 bases. With 9 bases clipped from V and 4 bases from J, the junction kept 12 bases outside the gene matches. This CDR3 is built from 19 residues. CDR1 and CDR2 (germline): LNHDA, SQIVND (reference sequence). The CDR3 coding sequence is TGTGCCAGCGCGCCTTGGGGACTAGCGGGAGGGCCAGGGGCCAACGTCCTGACTTTC. The encoded protein is CASAPWGLAGGPGANVLTF.

J is TRBJ2-3 and V is TRBV21-1; the DNA was not compared with TRBD2, the D call given in the table. TRBV21-1 is a listed pseudogene. The length of the CDR3 is 19 residues. The CDR3 nucleotides read TGTGCCAGCAGCAAAGGGGGTGGGCGGTTGGCGGGAGGTATCGATACGCAGTATTTT. It encodes CASSKGGGRLAGGIDTQYF.

The chain has TRBV7-9 and TRBJ1-1, with 7 bases lining up with TRBD1. Losses at the gene ends were 5 bases for V and 1 base for J; bases not matched to a gene: 13. This CDR3 is built from 17 residues. CDR1 SEHNR and CDR2 FQNEAQ come from the germline V gene (reference sequence). CDR3 protein: CASSPNVGQGGNTEAFF. The CDR3 DNA follows: TGTGCCAGCAGCCCCAATGTCGGTCAGGGGGGGAACACTGAAGCTTTCTTT. The variable domain in full, with the rest retrieved from reference TRBV7-9 and TRBJ1-1, is DTGVSQNPRHKITKRGQNVTFRCDPISEHNRLYWYRQTLGQGPEFLTYFQNEAQLEKSRLLSDRFSAERPKGSFSTLEIQRTEQGDSAMYLCASSPNVGQGGNTEAFFGQGTRLTVV.

The CDR3: CASSPVKNTEAFF. The CDR3 nucleotides are TGTGCCAGCAGCCCAGTAAAGAACACTGAAGCTTTCTTT. The chain joins TRBV6-6 to TRBJ1-1, with no clear D. V was cut by 6 bases and J by 1 base, with 9 bases left in between. CDR1 and CDR2 (germline): MNHNY, SVGAGI (reference sequence). CDR3 length: 13 residues.

This rearrangement joins TRBV9 to TRBJ2-3; 8 bases align to TRBD1. Unmatched junction bases numbered 22, after V lost 4 bases and J lost 6 bases. Germline CDR1 is SGDLS and CDR2 is YYNGEE. The CDR3 is 19 amino acids. The CDR3 protein is CASSHSGGSGAGGADTQYF. CDR3 DNA sequence: TGTGCCAGCAGCCATAGTGGAGGCTCAGGGGCAGGGGGCGCGGATACGCAGTATTTT.

The sample holds one count of this clone. The chain links TRBV28 to TRBJ2-7, with 9 bases fitting TRBD1. CDR3 length equals 15 residues. J lost 4 bases, V lost 5 bases, and 9 bases had no gene match. Germline values: CDR1 MDHEN, CDR2 SYDVKM. The CDR3, as DNA: TGTGCCAGCAGTACTGTTGGGACAGGGTTATACGAGCAGTACTTC. It specifies CASSTVGTGLYEQYF.

The rearrangement uses TRBV7-9 and TRBJ1-2; 8 nucleotides agree with TRBD1. CDR1 is SEHNR and CDR2 is FQNEAQ in the germline V gene (reference sequence). V trimming: 1 base; J trimming: 6 bases; junction bases outside the gene matches: 4. The CDR3 has 14 residues. CDR3 residues: CASSLVGGQDGYTF. The CDR3 DNA is TGTGCCAGCAGCTTAGTTGGGGGACAGGATGGCTACACCTTC.

The rearrangement joins TRBV4-1 to TRBJ2-5, with D possibly being TRBD2 (5 bases). Matching the DNA end better, TRBJ2-7 makes the J call doubtful. The CDR3 contains 16 residues. Germline CDR1 is MGHRA and CDR2 is YSYEKL. This chain's CDR3 is CASSQEGGLQSYEQYF. In DNA form, the CDR3 reads TGCGCCAGCAGCCAAGAGGGCGGGCTACAATCCTACGAGCAGTACTTC.

The genes are TRBV6-6 and TRBJ2-3, with D unresolved. Looked up from germline, CDR1 is MNHNY and CDR2 is SVGAGI (reference sequence). The V and J ends lost 2 bases and 3 bases respectively, with 3 bases between them. The CDR3 length is 12 residues. The CDR3 DNA is TGTGCCAGCAGTTACCGGACAGATACGCAGTATTTT. Translation: CASSYRTDTQYF.